This T cell receptor (beta chain) was recovered during a study of cytomegalovirus exposure and HLA in healthy donors listed by TCRdb under 2017. With respect to the entire study: A later analysis indicated that the 130 or so validation repertoires were generated on the platform also employed for the approximately 690 repertoires of the first cohort. The study combined high-throughput TCR immunosequencing, statistical association of individual TCRs with disease status, and machine learning to predict cytomegalovirus infection status. The aim of the study was to test whether cataloging public T cell receptors could identify signatures of past pathogen exposure. Besides the first cohort of approximately 670 subjects, a separate validation cohort made up of around 120 different subjects was used.

V gives up 2 bases and J gives up 4 bases, and the segment between their germline ends measures 11 bases. Counted from cysteine to phenylalanine, this CDR3 has 14 amino acids. The entry retains the CDR3 DNA only, 42 bases that are in frame from base 1. CDR1 SGHVS and CDR2 FQNEAQ were looked up in the germline V gene. Of note for this clone: The antigen it binds to is not known. No base quality values were provided; no much bigger clone lies one nucleotide off.

The library was produced with the immunoSEQ multiplex PCR assay. Per the source publication's procedure: To diagnose cytomegalovirus status from the catalog of TCR beta chain sequences, a statistical classification framework was built. TCRdb stores this immuneACCESS table with in-frame sequences only. Part of the clones is absent; in the studies checked, under half of the shortfall reflects unresolved V genes, and no reason is known for the rest. The V and J calls and the clone size are those of that table, but D and trimming were determined from the DNA. A total of 150,000 to 170,000 clones appear in this sample, approximately 86% of them only once. Clones ranked in the top ten supply approximately 2% of the sample. General conclusions and limits of the study: A total of 150 to 200 TCR beta chains were listed by the study as associated with cytomegalovirus. Most TCR sequences were observed very rarely across donors, whereas some public TCRs were present in many individuals. In both the original and validation cohorts, the classifier was reported to diagnose cytomegalovirus status with high specificity and sensitivity. A later analysis found that TCRs clustered in the first cohort also tended to co-occur in the 130 or so validation repertoires, with approximately 94% of cluster scores above 0. According to the authors, the approach could potentially be generalized to other disease states and immunological phenotypes. A later analysis had no HLA typing for the validation cohort, so co-occurrence there was scored across all 130 or so repertoires. In vitro tests confirmed that a few of the cytomegalovirus-associated TCR beta chains recognize cytomegalovirus antigens.

Donors formed part of the validation cohort, which comprised over a hundred subjects and was distinct from the first cohort of under 850 subjects. The chain joins TRBV7-8 to TRBJ2-5, with the D gene not clear enough to name. The TCR was taken from a human donor in good health. Sequenced: PBMCs. The sequence in DNA is TGTGCCAGCAGCTTATACGGTGTGAGAGAGACCCAGTACTTC. It translates to CASSLYGVRETQYF.